One and the same sample provided the 7 T cell receptor beta chains below, sequenced in a study of technical replicates of blood from a few donors. Clones were read by immunoSEQ multiplex PCR, and TCRdb kept only the in-frame ones, dropping some. In the table there are about 83,000 clones, just under 95% of which are singletons. Source material: T cells isolated from PBMCs. Receptors originate from a human donor in good health.

This sequence joins TRBV4-1 and TRBJ2-3, with TRBD2 matching over 8 bases. The germline V gene has CDR1 MGHRA and CDR2 YSYEKL. The CDR3 runs to 15 residues. The J segment lost 3 bases and the V segment lost 1 base, leaving 3 bases of the junction unmatched. The CDR3 here is CASSQVGGVTDTQYF. The CDR3 DNA reads as TGCGCCAGCAGCCAAGTCGGGGGGGTGACAGATACGCAGTATTTT.

This clone has a single count. The chain combines TRBV5-1 with TRBJ1-1; TRBD1 is a possible D gene (6 bases). Trimming took 0 bases from V and 0 from J, leaving 12 bases between them. The germline gives CDR1 SGHRS, CDR2 YFSETQ. CDR3 size: 16 residues. The DNA for the CDR3 is TGCGCCAGCAGCTTGGGGGTCACAGGGATGAACACTGAAGCTTTCTTT. Translation: CASSLGVTGMNTEAFF.

V usage is TRBV21-1 and J usage is TRBJ2-5; the table's D call, TRBD2, has no DNA check behind it. TRBV21-1 is a pseudogene segment. The CDR3 length is 17 residues. The CDR3 region is CASSKIRRTSGQETQYF. DNA of the CDR3: TGTGCCAGCAGCAAAATCCGAAGGACTAGCGGACAAGAGACCCAGTACTTC.

V is TRBV7-2 and J is TRBJ2-2; D uncertain. There are 12 residues in the CDR3. Trimming took off 5 bases at V and 4 bases at J, with 5 bases between the two ends. The germline V gene has CDR1 SGHTA and CDR2 FQGNSA. The chain's CDR3 is CASSRATGELFF. The CDR3 DNA reads as TGTGCCAGCAGCCGAGCCACCGGGGAGCTGTTTTTT.

This clone was seen just once. V and J are TRBV11-3 and TRBJ2-2, with D possibly TRBD1 on 6 matching bases. The CDR3 spans 15 residues. Trimming left V 5 bases short and J 1 base short, with 11 bases between. The V gene's germline CDR1 is SGHNT and CDR2 YENEEA. In DNA form, the CDR3 reads TGTGCCAGCAGCCCAGGGGCCAGGAACACCGGGGAGCTGTTTTTT. Translated, it gives CASSPGARNTGELFF.

The V gene is TRBV6-1, the J gene TRBJ2-3; the D gene is possibly TRBD2 (5 bases). V lost 2 bases and J lost 5, with 11 bases in between. Germline loops: CDR1 MNHNS, CDR2 SASEGT. The CDR3 covers 14 residues. In DNA form, the CDR3 reads TGTGCCAGCAGTGAACGGGCCGGGAAAGATACGCAGTATTTT. Protein: CASSERAGKDTQYF.

This chain connects TRBV20-1 to TRBJ2-3; no reliable D call. Germline CDR1 and CDR2: DFQATT and SNEGSKA (reference sequence). V was pared by 3 bases and J by 5 bases, with 6 bases between. The length of the CDR3 is 11 residues. The chain's CDR3 is CSASPKDTQYF. The CDR3 nucleotides read TGCAGTGCTAGCCCCAAAGATACGCAGTATTTT.